Shown below are 5 T cell receptor beta chains from a single sample sequenced in a study of T cell responses to AZD1222 COVID-19 vaccine. Repertoires were generated with immunoSEQ multiplex PCR, while TCRdb's copy carries only in-frame clones and drops some. The data contain 65,000 to 85,000 clones, roughly 90% of them singletons. Source: peripheral blood, taken on day 0 of AZD1222 vaccination. These receptors were collected from an adult in good health.

This chain links TRBV5-1 with TRBJ2-3; 8 nucleotides match TRBD2. CDR1 SGHRS and CDR2 YFSETQ come from the germline V gene. The CDR3 runs to 19 residues. The junction had 19 bases not matched to a gene; V was cut back by 7 bases and J by 0 bases. The CDR3 bases are TGCGCCAGCCAGACCCTCGGTGGCCCCAGCGGGGGTAGCACAGATACGCAGTATTTT. It is translated as CASQTLGGPSGGSTDTQYF.

This rearrangement joins TRBV18 to TRBJ2-1; D call uncertain. The CDR3 totals 14 residues. Germline CDR1 and CDR2: KGHSH and LQKENI. V lost 0 bases, J lost 3 bases, and 6 bases lay in between. Here the CDR3 DNA reads TGTGCCAGCTCACCACCTTACAACTACAATGAGCAGTTCTTC. Protein: CASSPPYNYNEQFF.

The V gene is TRBV4-3, the J gene TRBJ2-2; 9 nucleotides match TRBD2. Trimming at V came to 1 base and at J to 5 bases, leaving 8 bases not matched to a gene. Germline loops: CDR1 LGHNA, CDR2 YSLEER. CDR3 length: 17 amino acids. The CDR3 DNA reads TGCGCCAGCAGCCAAGTAAAGGCGCGGGGGGGTACCGGGGAGCTGTTTTTT. The encoded protein is CASSQVKARGGTGELFF.

The V and J genes are TRBV19 and TRBJ1-1; TRBD1 matches at 8 bases. With V trimmed by 7 bases and J by 0 bases, 4 bases remained unmatched. The CDR3 consists of 14 residues. Germline V gene sequence: CDR1 LNHDA, CDR2 SQIVND (reference sequence). The CDR3 DNA reads as TGTGCCAGTAACAGGGGGGGATTGAACACTGAAGCTTTCTTT. Protein sequence: CASNRGGLNTEAFF. The complete variable domain, with remaining parts taken from reference TRBV19 and TRBJ1-1, reads DGGITQSPKYLFRKEGQNVTLSCEQNLNHDAMYWYRQDPGQGLRLIYYSQIVNDFQKGDIAEGYSVSREKKESFPLTVTSAQKNPTAFYLCASNRGGLNTEAFFGQGTRLTVV.

This sequence joins TRBV2 and TRBJ2-5; 7 bases match TRBD2. The CDR3 has 14 amino acids. V lost 5 bases, J lost 4 bases, and 7 bases stayed unmatched. From germline, CDR1 is SNHLY and CDR2 FYNNEI. CDR3 nucleotide sequence: TGTGCCAGCAGTACGACTAGCTGGGGAGAGACCCAGTACTTC. It specifies CASSTTSWGETQYF.